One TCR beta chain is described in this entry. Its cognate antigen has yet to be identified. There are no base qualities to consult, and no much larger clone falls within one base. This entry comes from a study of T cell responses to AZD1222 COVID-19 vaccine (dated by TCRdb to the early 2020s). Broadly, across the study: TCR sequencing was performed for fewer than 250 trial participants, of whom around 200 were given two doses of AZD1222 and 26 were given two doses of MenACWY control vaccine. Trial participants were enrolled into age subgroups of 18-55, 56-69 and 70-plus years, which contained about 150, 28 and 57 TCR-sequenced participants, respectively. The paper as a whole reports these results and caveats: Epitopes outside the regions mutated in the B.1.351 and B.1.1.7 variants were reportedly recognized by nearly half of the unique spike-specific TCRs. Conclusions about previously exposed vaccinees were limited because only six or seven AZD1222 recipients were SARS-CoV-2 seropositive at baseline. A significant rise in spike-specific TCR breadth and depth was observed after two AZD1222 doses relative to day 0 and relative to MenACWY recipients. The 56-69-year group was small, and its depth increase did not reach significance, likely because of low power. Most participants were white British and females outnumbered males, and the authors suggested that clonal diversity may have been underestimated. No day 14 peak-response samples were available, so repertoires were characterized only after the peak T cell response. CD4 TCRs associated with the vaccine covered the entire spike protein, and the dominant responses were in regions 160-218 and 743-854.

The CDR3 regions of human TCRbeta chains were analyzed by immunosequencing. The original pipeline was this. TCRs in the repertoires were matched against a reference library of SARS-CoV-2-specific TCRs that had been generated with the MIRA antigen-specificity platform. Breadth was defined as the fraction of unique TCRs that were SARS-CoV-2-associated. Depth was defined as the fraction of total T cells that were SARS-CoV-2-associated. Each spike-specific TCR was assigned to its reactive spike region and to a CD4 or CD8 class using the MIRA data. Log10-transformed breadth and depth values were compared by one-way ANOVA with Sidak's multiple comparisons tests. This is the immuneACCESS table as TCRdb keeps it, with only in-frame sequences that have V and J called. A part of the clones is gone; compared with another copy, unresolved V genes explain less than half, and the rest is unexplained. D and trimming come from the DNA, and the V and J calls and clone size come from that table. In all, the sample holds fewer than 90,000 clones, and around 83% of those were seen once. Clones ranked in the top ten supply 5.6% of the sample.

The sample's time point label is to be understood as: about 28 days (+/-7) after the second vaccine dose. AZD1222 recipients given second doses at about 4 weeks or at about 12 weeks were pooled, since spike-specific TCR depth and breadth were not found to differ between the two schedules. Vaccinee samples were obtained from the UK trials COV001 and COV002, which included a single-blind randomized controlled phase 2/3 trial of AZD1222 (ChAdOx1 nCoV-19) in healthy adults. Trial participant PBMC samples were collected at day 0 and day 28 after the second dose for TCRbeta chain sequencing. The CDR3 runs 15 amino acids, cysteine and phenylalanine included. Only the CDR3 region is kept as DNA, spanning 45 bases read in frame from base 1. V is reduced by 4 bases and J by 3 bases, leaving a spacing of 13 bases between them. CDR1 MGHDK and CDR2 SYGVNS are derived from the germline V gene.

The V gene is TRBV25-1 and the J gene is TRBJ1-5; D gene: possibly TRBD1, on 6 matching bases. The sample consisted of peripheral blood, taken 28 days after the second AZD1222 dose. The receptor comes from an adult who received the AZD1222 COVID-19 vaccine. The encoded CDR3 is CASSGSGTFNQPQHF. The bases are TGTGCCAGCAGTGGATCCGGGACATTCAATCAGCCCCAGCATTTT.